This entry concerns a single T cell receptor (beta chain). The donors comprised healthy bone marrow donors. Primers: 60 Vbeta forward and 13 Jbeta reverse. The method was immunoSEQ multiplex PCR; TCRdb's version includes in-frame clones alone and lacks a portion of them. The sample has roughly 180,000 clones, about 79% seen once. CDR1 and CDR2 from the germline V gene are SEHNR and FQNEAQ (reference sequence). The CDR3 has 16 residues. Germline trimming cut 5 bases from V and 10 bases from J; bases unmatched to any gene: 19. The record originates from a study of cytomegalovirus exposure and HLA in healthy donors. Study-level information: Unique TCRs from HLA-typed donors, around 79 million of them, were held in an early data release.

The genes are TRBV7-9 and TRBJ1-1; 7 bases agree with TRBD1. The sequencing input was PBMCs. The sequence was collected from a man younger than 35 in good health and CMV-seronegative. The CDR3 region has the DNA TGTGCCAGCAGCCCGGGGGGGGACAGTATTCGTGAAGGAGCTTTCTTT. Translating it yields CASSPGGDSIREGAFF.